Listed below are T cell receptor beta chains from one sample, sequenced in a study of identical twins. One entry per CDR3 protein, called by TCRdb with MiXCR from the 5' RACE reads. The sample has more than 1.5 million distinct CDR3 sequences, around 33% seen once; the top ten hold 0.25% to 0.3%. Sequencing was performed on cord blood. All receptors come from a newborn girl in good health. Both conserved end residues are part of each CDR3. The D gene is left open where the match is weak. Where a row states a size, it is once, few, many or the class of an expanded clone; other rows omit it.

d_gene: .
abundance: .
v_gene: TRBV20-1
j_gene: TRBJ1-2
CDR3aa: CSARRRGDYGYTF
CDR3nt: TGCAGTGCTAGAAGGCGGGGGGACTATGGCTACACCTTC

d_gene: .
abundance: .
v_gene: TRBV5-4
j_gene: TRBJ2-4
CDR3aa: CASSLMGGRVDIQYF
CDR3nt: TGTGCCAGCAGCCTTATGGGGGGACGGGTGGACATTCAGTACTTC

d_gene: TRBD1
abundance: .
v_gene: TRBV7-9
j_gene: TRBJ1-1
CDR3aa: CASSLAGTGAVRYTEAFF
CDR3nt: TGTGCCAGCAGCTTAGCCGGGACAGGGGCAGTCCGTTACACTGAAGCTTTCTTT

d_gene: TRBD2
abundance: few
v_gene: TRBV27
j_gene: TRBJ2-1
CDR3aa: CASSSASGSYNEQFF
CDR3nt: TGTGCCAGCAGTTCCGCTAGCGGCTCCTACAATGAGCAGTTCTTC

d_gene: TRBD1
abundance: .
v_gene: TRBV28
j_gene: TRBJ2-7
CDR3aa: CASSSWTGYSYEQYF
CDR3nt: TGTGCCAGCAGTTCCTGGACAGGATACTCCTACGAGCAGTACTTC

d_gene: TRBD2
abundance: many
v_gene: TRBV20-1
j_gene: TRBJ2-5
CDR3aa: CSASGRQETQYF
CDR3nt: TGCAGTGCTAGCGGGAGGCAAGAGACCCAGTACTTC

d_gene: TRBD2
abundance: .
v_gene: TRBV5-1
j_gene: TRBJ2-3
CDR3aa: CASSLWRGADTQYF
CDR3nt: TGCGCCAGCAGCTTGTGGCGGGGGGCGGATACGCAGTATTTT

d_gene: .
abundance: .
v_gene: TRBV25-1
j_gene: TRBJ1-2
CDR3aa: CASSVGQGTAGYTF
CDR3nt: TGTGCCAGCAGTGTAGGGCAGGGAACGGCTGGCTACACCTTC

d_gene: TRBD2
abundance: .
v_gene: TRBV20-1
j_gene: TRBJ2-7
CDR3aa: CSAKRRGSSYEQYF
CDR3nt: TGCAGTGCTAAGAGGCGGGGGAGCTCCTACGAGCAGTACTTC

d_gene: .
abundance: few
v_gene: TRBV5-1
j_gene: TRBJ2-3
CDR3aa: CASSWGRSGTDTQYF
CDR3nt: TGCGCCAGCAGCTGGGGACGAAGCGGCACAGATACGCAGTATTTT

d_gene: TRBD2
abundance: .
v_gene: TRBV7-2
j_gene: TRBJ2-1
CDR3aa: CASSLTLPRLAESSYNEQFF
CDR3nt: TGTGCCAGCAGCTTAACCCTGCCGCGTCTAGCGGAGAGCTCCTACAATGAGCAGTTCTTC

d_gene: TRBD2
abundance: .
v_gene: TRBV20-1
j_gene: TRBJ2-3
CDR3aa: CSASPGLAGIILDTQYF
CDR3nt: TGCAGTGCTTCTCCGGGACTAGCGGGGATAATACTGGATACGCAGTATTTT

d_gene: .
abundance: .
v_gene: TRBV6-5
j_gene: TRBJ2-7
CDR3aa: CASSYRGAGLDHEQYF
CDR3nt: TGTGCCAGCAGTTACAGGGGCGCAGGGCTAGACCACGAGCAGTACTTC

d_gene: .
abundance: .
v_gene: TRBV6-1
j_gene: TRBJ2-7
CDR3aa: CASSEGGPRNEQYF
CDR3nt: TGTGCCAGCAGTGAAGGGGGCCCTCGCAATGAGCAGTACTTC

d_gene: .
abundance: .
v_gene: TRBV7-9
j_gene: TRBJ1-2
CDR3aa: CASSGNLQGPNYGYTF
CDR3nt: TGTGCCAGCAGCGGTAACCTGCAGGGCCCTAACTATGGCTACACCTTC

d_gene: TRBD2
abundance: few
v_gene: TRBV24-1
j_gene: TRBJ2-3
CDR3aa: CATSDLEAGDSTDTQYF
CDR3nt: TGTGCCACCAGTGATTTGGAGGCGGGGGATAGCACAGATACGCAGTATTTT

d_gene: .
abundance: .
v_gene: TRBV11-2
j_gene: TRBJ1-1
CDR3aa: CASSLTSVMNTEAFF
CDR3nt: TGTGCCAGCAGCTTAACATCGGTCATGAACACTGAAGCTTTCTTT

d_gene: TRBD1
abundance: few
v_gene: TRBV7-9
j_gene: TRBJ1-1
CDR3aa: CASSSWDRRSTEAFF
CDR3nt: TGTGCCAGCAGCTCCTGGGACAGGCGGAGCACTGAAGCTTTCTTT

d_gene: .
abundance: few
v_gene: TRBV27
j_gene: TRBJ2-3
CDR3aa: CASSFGILGTQYF
CDR3nt: TGTGCCAGCAGTTTTGGAATATTGGGTACGCAGTATTTT

d_gene: TRBD1
abundance: few
v_gene: TRBV6-6
j_gene: TRBJ2-7
CDR3aa: CASTPDRELYEQYF
CDR3nt: TGTGCCAGCACCCCAGACAGGGAACTCTACGAGCAGTACTTC

d_gene: TRBD2
abundance: few
v_gene: TRBV11-2
j_gene: TRBJ2-7
CDR3aa: CASSLVTSGGYSYEQYF
CDR3nt: TGTGCCAGCAGCTTAGTAACTAGCGGGGGCTACTCCTACGAGCAGTACTTC

d_gene: TRBD1
abundance: few
v_gene: TRBV5-6
j_gene: TRBJ1-4
CDR3aa: CASSSDRATHNEKLFF
CDR3nt: TGTGCCAGCAGCTCGGACAGGGCTACTCACAATGAAAAACTGTTTTTT

d_gene: .
abundance: few
v_gene: TRBV18
j_gene: TRBJ2-7
CDR3aa: CASSTNRVSSYEQYF
CDR3nt: TGTGCCAGCTCAACAAACAGGGTTTCATCCTACGAGCAGTACTTC

d_gene: .
abundance: few
v_gene: TRBV20-1
j_gene: TRBJ1-5
CDR3aa: CSARNRNSNQPQHF
CDR3nt: TGCAGTGCTAGAAACAGAAATAGCAATCAGCCCCAGCATTTT

d_gene: .
abundance: few
v_gene: TRBV7-2
j_gene: TRBJ2-3
CDR3aa: CASSSYSSSTDTQYF
CDR3nt: TGTGCCAGCAGCTCCTATAGTTCTAGCACAGATACGCAGTATTTT

d_gene: TRBD2
abundance: once
v_gene: TRBV5-5
j_gene: TRBJ2-4
CDR3aa: CASSSTSGRNIQYF
CDR3nt: TGTGCCAGCAGCTCGACTAGCGGGCGTAACATTCAGTACTTC

d_gene: TRBD2
abundance: .
v_gene: TRBV7-2
j_gene: TRBJ2-1
CDR3aa: CASTLGGRSYNEQFF
CDR3nt: TGTGCCAGCACCTTAGGCGGGAGGTCGTACAATGAGCAGTTCTTC

d_gene: .
abundance: .
v_gene: TRBV5-1
j_gene: TRBJ2-6
CDR3aa: CASSLWVYSGANVLIF
CDR3nt: TGCGCCAGCAGCTTGTGGGTTTACTCTGGGGCCAACGTCCTGATTTTC

d_gene: .
abundance: .
v_gene: TRBV3-1
j_gene: TRBJ1-1
CDR3aa: CASSQVAGDTEAFF
CDR3nt: TGTGCCAGCAGCCAAGTCGCAGGGGACACTGAAGCTTTCTTT